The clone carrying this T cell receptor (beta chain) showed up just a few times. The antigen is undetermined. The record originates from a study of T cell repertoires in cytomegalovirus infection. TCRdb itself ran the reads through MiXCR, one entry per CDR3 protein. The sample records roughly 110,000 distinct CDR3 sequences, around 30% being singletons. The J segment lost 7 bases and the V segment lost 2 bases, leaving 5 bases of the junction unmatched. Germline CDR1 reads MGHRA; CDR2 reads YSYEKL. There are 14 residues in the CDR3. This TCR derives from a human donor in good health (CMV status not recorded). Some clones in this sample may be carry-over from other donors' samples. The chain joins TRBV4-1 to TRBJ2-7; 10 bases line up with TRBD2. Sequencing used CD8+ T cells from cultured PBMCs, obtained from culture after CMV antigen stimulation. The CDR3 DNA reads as TGCGCCAGCAGCCAACTAGCGGGGGAATTGGAGCAGTACTTC. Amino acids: CASSQLAGELEQYF.